What follows are 30 T cell receptor beta chains derived from one specimen sequenced in a study of regulatory dendritic cells for organ transplantation. Allogeneic regulatory or mature dendritic cells were co-cultured for roughly five days with CFSE-labeled sorted T cells at 1:10. Their antigens remain unidentified. Only in-frame clones appear in the TCRdb table, and some are missing; sequencing was by immunoSEQ multiplex PCR. The repertoire holds approximately 10,000 clones, about 85% seen once, with approximately 2.4% in the top ten. The sample consisted of memory CD4+ T cells from blood cultured with dendritic cells. As for subset: CD45RO+ memory T cells. These receptors were collected from a human donor in good health.

The V and J genes are TRBV2 and TRBJ2-3; TRBD1 agrees at 7 bases. Germline V CDR1 and CDR2: SNHLY, FYNNEI. The ends lost 4 bases at V and 2 bases at J; junction bases unmatched: 12. This CDR3 spans 17 amino acids. The CDR3 protein is CASSGSRQGGNTDTQYF. The CDR3 DNA sequence: TGTGCCAGCAGTGGATCCCGACAGGGTGGGAACACAGATACGCAGTATTTT. Together with reference TRBV2 and TRBJ2-3, the CDR3 gives the full variable domain: EPEVTQTPSHQVTQMGQEVILRCVPISNHLYFYWYRQILGQKVEFLVSFYNNEISEKSEIFDDQFSVERPDGSNFTLKIRSTKLEDSAMYFCASSGSRQGGNTDTQYFGPGTRLTVL.

The chain recombines TRBV12-1 with TRBJ2-1; the tabulated D call, TRBD2, remains unverified against the DNA. TRBV12-1 is annotated as a pseudogene. This CDR3 is built from 14 residues. The CDR3 sequence is CASSSSGGDNEQFF. In DNA form, the CDR3 reads TGTGCCAGCAGCTCTAGCGGGGGGGACAATGAGCAGTTCTTC.

In its sample, this clone was seen once. This chain uses TRBV7-9 with TRBJ2-5; 10 bases align to TRBD2. Germline CDR1 is SEHNR and CDR2 is FQNEAQ (reference sequence). The CDR3 consists of 13 residues. Losses at the gene ends were 10 bases for V and 1 base for J; bases not matched to a gene: 3. CDR3 bases: TGTGCCATCCGGACTAGCGGCCAAGAGACCCAGTACTTC. It yields the protein CAIRTSGQETQYF.

This chain connects TRBV7-9 to TRBJ2-5, with D unresolved. This CDR3 has 14 residues. The V and J ends lost 1 base and 5 bases respectively, with 11 bases between them. From germline, CDR1 is SEHNR and CDR2 FQNEAQ (reference sequence). This chain's CDR3 is CASSLEGFLETQYF. In DNA, the CDR3 is TGTGCCAGCAGCTTAGAAGGGTTTCTGGAGACCCAGTACTTC.

The rearrangement uses TRBV10-2 and TRBJ1-1; D may be TRBD1 (5 bases). Per the germline V gene, CDR1 is WSHSY and CDR2 is SAAADI. This CDR3 region has 13 residues. V lost 7 bases and J lost 0, with 9 bases in between. The CDR3 nucleotides are TGCGCCAGCAAAAGGGGAATGAACACTGAAGCTTTCTTT. It encodes CASKRGMNTEAFF.

This chain joins TRBV6-6 and TRBJ1-2; the D gene is possibly TRBD1 (5 bases). Germline V gene lookup returns CDR1 MNHNY and CDR2 SVGAGI (reference sequence). V lost 2 bases to trimming and J lost 5 bases, with 12 bases between them. The CDR3 is made up of 14 amino acids. CDR3 DNA sequence: TGTGCCAGCAGTTACGGGGGTGAGGTTTATGGCTACACCTTC. Translated, it gives CASSYGGEVYGYTF.

The V gene is TRBV5-6, the J gene TRBJ1-6; tentatively, D is TRBD1 (5 bases). CDR1 is SGHDT and CDR2 is YYEEEE in the germline V gene. Trimming pared 4 bases from V and 0 bases from J, leaving 14 bases between. This CDR3 contains 17 residues. The CDR3 loop reads CASSPWGESSYNSPLHF. In nucleotides, the CDR3 is TGTGCCAGCAGCCCCTGGGGGGAGAGCTCCTATAATTCACCCCTCCACTTT.

V and J are TRBV10-3 and TRBJ1-5; no reliable D call. This CDR3 spans 14 amino acids. The germline V gene encodes CDR1 ENHRY and CDR2 SYGVKD. Trimming pared 6 bases from V and 5 bases from J, leaving 14 bases between. The CDR3 DNA reads as TGTGCCATCAGGGACCGGGGAGGTTATCAGCCCCAGCATTTT. This gives the protein CAIRDRGGYQPQHF.

The CDR3 protein is CASTPWASNQPQHF. DNA for the CDR3: TGTGCCAGTACCCCATGGGCTAGCAATCAGCCCCAGCATTTT. This chain links TRBV19 with TRBJ1-5; D call uncertain. Germline CDR1 and CDR2: LNHDA and SQIVND (reference sequence). V dropped 7 bases and J dropped 0 bases, with 10 bases sitting between them. The CDR3 has 14 amino acids.

This chain uses TRBV7-9 with TRBJ2-1, with a tentative D call TRBD1 (6 bases). CDR3 size: 15 residues. The V end lost 3 bases, the J end lost 12 bases, and 21 bases lay between the germline ends. Germline CDR1 is SEHNR and CDR2 is FQNEAQ (reference sequence). CDR3 sequence: CASSLGAQGGIGQFF. CDR3 in DNA: TGTGCCAGCAGCTTGGGGGCGCAAGGTGGGATAGGGCAGTTCTTC.

The J gene is TRBJ2-5, the V gene TRBV18; 7 bases map to TRBD2. The CDR3 totals 16 residues. With 3 bases clipped from V and 5 bases from J, the junction kept 12 bases outside the gene matches. Germline assignment: CDR1 KGHSH and CDR2 LQKENI. CDR3 in amino acids: CASSPSGGGPMETQYF. The CDR3 DNA is TGTGCCAGCTCACCTAGTGGGGGAGGGCCGATGGAGACCCAGTACTTC.

V gene TRBV19 combines with J gene TRBJ1-2; TRBD1 matches at 9 bases. The CDR3 has 16 residues. Losses at the gene ends were 4 bases for V and 2 bases for J; bases not matched to a gene: 8. CDR1 LNHDA and CDR2 SQIVND come from the germline V gene (reference sequence). CDR3 in DNA: TGTGCCAGTAGTAGCTCTCCGGGACAGGGAAACTATGGCTACACCTTC. This gives the protein CASSSSPGQGNYGYTF. Drawing the rest from reference TRBV19 and TRBJ1-2, the complete variable domain is DGGITQSPKYLFRKEGQNVTLSCEQNLNHDAMYWYRQDPGQGLRLIYYSQIVNDFQKGDIAEGYSVSREKKESFPLTVTSAQKNPTAFYLCASSSSPGQGNYGYTFGSGTRLTVV.

V and J are TRBV7-3 and TRBJ2-3; 9 bases map to TRBD1. CDR1 and CDR2 from the germline V gene are SGHTA and FQGTGA. Losses at the gene ends were 7 bases for V and 12 bases for J; bases not matched to a gene: 14. The CDR3 is made up of 14 amino acids. The CDR3 loop reads CASTRTAGTGTQYF. DNA of the CDR3: TGTGCCAGCACCAGAACGGCGGGGACAGGGACTCAGTATTTT.

The rearrangement links TRBV6-1 to TRBJ2-3; 16 bases agree with TRBD2. The length of the CDR3 is 20 residues. With V trimmed by 3 bases and J by 5 bases, 14 bases remained unmatched. Germline V lookup: CDR1 MNHNS, CDR2 SASEGT. CDR3 amino acids: CASSEPGLAGGMRAGDTQYF. The CDR3 nucleotides read TGTGCCAGCAGTGAGCCGGGACTAGCGGGGGGGATGCGAGCGGGAGATACGCAGTATTTT.

This chain uses TRBV18 with TRBJ2-3; no clear D gene. V lost 3 bases, J lost 5 bases, and 6 bases lay in between. The CDR3 has 12 residues. Germline lookup yields CDR1 KGHSH and CDR2 LQKENI. CDR3 sequence: CASSPTRDTQYF. The CDR3, as DNA: TGTGCCAGCTCACCCACCCGAGATACGCAGTATTTT.

The rearrangement links TRBV7-9 to TRBJ2-5; D gene unclear. This CDR3 contains 13 residues. V lost 2 bases and J lost 5, with 9 bases in between. Germline loops: CDR1 SEHNR, CDR2 FQNEAQ (reference sequence). The CDR3 DNA reads TGTGCCAGCAGCTTACCCCTCTCCGAGACCCAGTACTTC. Translating gives CASSLPLSETQYF.

CDR3 amino acids: CASGFLGGFGETQYF. CDR3 DNA sequence: TGCGCCAGCGGTTTTCTAGGGGGCTTTGGAGAGACCCAGTACTTC. V and J are TRBV5-1 and TRBJ2-5, with 7 bases identical to TRBD1. The germline CDR1 and CDR2 sequences are SGHRS and YFSETQ. The CDR3 is 15 amino acids. Trimming at V came to 7 bases and at J to 4 bases, leaving 13 bases not matched to a gene.

This chain joins TRBV15 and TRBJ2-6; no clear D. Trimming pared 3 bases from V and 0 bases from J, leaving 6 bases between. The CDR3 is 15 amino acids. Germline lookup yields CDR1 LNHNV and CDR2 YYDKDF (reference sequence). The chain's CDR3 is CATSSMNSGANVLTF. CDR3 DNA sequence: TGTGCCACCAGCAGCATGAACTCTGGGGCCAACGTCCTGACTTTC.

This clone has only one observation. The chain has TRBV18 and TRBJ2-1; D might be TRBD1 or TRBD2, each matching 5 bases. CDR3 size: 15 residues. V dropped 3 bases and J dropped 12 bases, with 21 bases sitting between them. The germline gives CDR1 KGHSH, CDR2 LQKENI. CDR3 DNA: TGTGCCAGCTCACCTACTGACCGGGGCCAACTTGGGCAGTTCTTC. Translated, it gives CASSPTDRGQLGQFF.

A few counts support this clone. This chain uses TRBV5-4 with TRBJ1-1, with D tentatively TRBD1 (5 bases). The ends were cut back, 0 bases at V and 1 base at J, with 7 bases in the middle. Germline V CDR1 and CDR2: SGHNT, YYREEE (reference sequence). The CDR3 consists of 14 residues. The CDR3 loop reads CASSLDRRNTEAFF. CDR3 DNA sequence: TGTGCCAGCAGCTTGGACAGGAGGAACACTGAAGCTTTCTTT.

A word on this clone: The junction departs from germline at one end; a sequencing error may be responsible. The J gene is TRBJ2-2, the V gene TRBV7-6; D is perhaps TRBD2 (5 bases). The CDR3 runs 14 residues. From germline, CDR1 is SGHVS and CDR2 FNYEAQ. The CDR3 DNA sequence: TGTGCCAGCAGCAAAATAGCGAACCCCGGGGAGCTGTTTTTT. Its translation is CASSKIANPGELFF.

In its sample, this clone was seen once. The chain couples TRBV7-2 to TRBJ1-3; 10 bases are shared with TRBD1. The V gene's germline CDR1 is SGHTA and CDR2 FQGNSA. The length of the CDR3 is 15 residues. With 5 bases clipped from V and 4 bases from J, the junction kept 5 bases outside the gene matches. CDR3: CASSRQGAGGNTIYF. The CDR3 nucleotides are TGTGCCAGCAGCCGACAGGGGGCAGGGGGAAACACCATATATTTT. Full variable domain (missing parts from reference TRBV7-2 and TRBJ1-3): GAGVSQSPSNKVTEKGKDVELRCDPISGHTALYWYRQSLGQGLEFLIYFQGNSAPDKSGLPSDRFSAERTGGSVSTLTIQRTQQEDSAVYLCASSRQGAGGNTIYFGEGSWLTVV.

V gene TRBV2 combines with J gene TRBJ2-3, with D perhaps TRBD1 (5 bases). The CDR3 is made up of 13 amino acids. Deletions cut 10 bases from V and 2 bases from J, with 13 bases between. CDR1 SNHLY and CDR2 FYNNEI come from the germline V gene. The CDR3 DNA is TGTGCCACCCAGGGTCCGTTCACAGATACGCAGTATTTT. Protein product: CATQGPFTDTQYF.

V gene TRBV6-1 combines with J gene TRBJ1-5; D unclear. The germline V gene encodes CDR1 MNHNS and CDR2 SASEGT. The CDR3 runs 17 residues. V was trimmed by 2 bases and J by 7 bases, leaving 21 bases between them. The CDR3 DNA is TGTGCCAGCAGTGAATCCGCCCAGGTAGGAGGCCGCCAGCCCCAGCATTTT. This encodes CASSESAQVGGRQPQHF.

About this clone: At one end the junction does not follow the germline gene, possibly because of a read error. V usage is TRBV7-7 and J usage is TRBJ2-2; no reliable D call. Germline loops: CDR1 SSHAT, CDR2 FNYEAQ (reference sequence). The CDR3 runs 16 residues. The CDR3 loop is CASSLVGSPNTGELFF. CDR3 in DNA: TGTGCTAGCAGCTTAGTGGGTAGCCCCAACACCGGGGAGCTGTTTTTT.

The chain joins TRBV27 to TRBJ1-2; D not resolved. Trimming shortened V by 6 bases and J by 10 bases, and 12 bases separated the two germline ends. The CDR3 loop spans 11 amino acids. CDR1 is MNHEY, CDR2 SMNVEV, per germline (reference sequence). CDR3 nucleotides: TGTGCCAGCAGGGGGTACGGAGTCTACACCTTC. Its translation: CASRGYGVYTF.

This clone was seen only a few times. This sequence joins TRBV7-2 and TRBJ1-3, with D tentatively TRBD1 (6 bases). CDR1 and CDR2 from the germline V gene are SGHTA and FQGNSA. CDR3 length: 16 amino acids. V dropped 3 bases and J dropped 5 bases, with 17 bases sitting between them. CDR3 in amino acids: CASSFRRGQTRNTIYF. The CDR3 DNA sequence: TGTGCCAGCAGCTTCCGAAGAGGACAGACCAGAAACACCATATATTTT.

This clone has a single count. This chain uses TRBV7-3 with TRBJ2-1, with 8 positions matching TRBD2. The CDR3 totals 14 residues. Germline CDR1 is SGHTA and CDR2 is FQGTGA. Unmatched junction bases numbered 8, after V lost 5 bases and J lost 8 bases. DNA of the CDR3: TGTGCCAGCAGCCTGGGACTAGAGGTTGATGAGCAGTTCTTC. Its translation is CASSLGLEVDEQFF.

The chain couples TRBV9 to TRBJ2-5; TRBD1 aligns across 7 bases. With 3 bases clipped from V and 4 bases from J, the junction kept 9 bases outside the gene matches. CDR1 is SGDLS, CDR2 YYNGEE, per germline. This CDR3 region has 15 residues. CDR3 amino acids: CASSASLQGVETQYF. The CDR3 DNA reads as TGTGCCAGCAGCGCCTCACTCCAGGGGGTAGAGACCCAGTACTTC.

This clone was seen a few times. This rearrangement joins TRBV5-4 to TRBJ1-2, with D unresolved. The germline V and J ends were trimmed by 0 bases and 4 bases, with 16 bases remaining between them. CDR1 is SGHNT, CDR2 YYREEE, per germline (reference sequence). The CDR3 runs to 16 residues. CDR3 loop: CASSLAEGRVGYGYTF. The CDR3 coding sequence is TGTGCCAGCAGCTTGGCCGAGGGTCGGGTGGGCTATGGCTACACCTTC.